This T cell receptor (beta chain) emerged from a study of OX40 agonist ivuxolimab in advanced cancers. V was trimmed by 2 bases and J by 4 bases, leaving 5 bases between them. The germline gives CDR1 SQVTM, CDR2 ANQGSEA. This CDR3 contains 11 residues. To note about this clone: Other nucleotide sequences in the sample specify the same CDR3.

The protocol was immunoSEQ multiplex PCR, while the TCRdb copy is restricted to in-frame clones and leaves out a portion. Among around 30,000 clones listed, 80% to 95% were seen once. The chain couples TRBV29-1 to TRBJ2-5; D remains ambiguous. Here the sequenced sample was CD4+ or CD8+ T cells sorted from blood, taken in a trial of the OX40 agonist ivuxolimab. This TCR derives from an adult with an advanced solid tumor such as melanoma, head and neck, liver or kidney cancer. The CDR3 bases are TGCAGCGTTGAAAATGGAGAGACCCAGTACTTC. It translates to CSVENGETQYF. Based on the CDR3 plus reference TRBV29-1 and TRBJ2-5, the full variable domain is SAVISQKPSRDICQRGTSLTIQCQVDSQVTMMFWYRQQPGQSLTLIATANQGSEATYESGFVIDKFPISRPNLTFSTLTVSNMSPEDSSIYLCSVENGETQYFGPGTRLLVL.